The 25 T cell receptor beta chains reported below all come from one sample, sequenced in a study of memory CD4+ T cells and cytomegalovirus serostatus (dated by TCRdb to 2018 to 2020). Library creation used the immunoSEQ multiplex PCR assay. TCRdb obtained this table from immuneACCESS and retained in-frame rearrangements with V and J assigned. These tables miss some clones; where compared with another copy, unresolved V genes account for less than half of the shortfall, and the remainder is unexplained. For this sample there are 40,000 to 55,000 clones; around 74% appear just once. The top ten hold more than 0.95% of the sample. Single viable CD3+CD4+CD8-CD45RO+ cells were sorted as memory CD4+ T cells on a FACSAria II. Sequencing was carried out using memory CD4+ T cells from blood. The origin of the receptors is an adult in good health and CMV-seropositive.

The gene calls are TRBV6-1 and TRBJ2-5, with D unclear. V gave up 6 bases and J gave up 5 bases, with 10 bases separating them. Germline-derived CDR1 and CDR2 are MNHNS and SASEGT. The CDR3 sequence is 12 residues long. The CDR3 nucleotides are TGTGCCAGCAGACACCTGGGGGAGACCCAGTACTTC. The encoded protein is CASRHLGETQYF.

The rearrangement uses TRBV6-6 and TRBJ2-7; 10 nucleotides line up with TRBD1. Germline trimming cut 5 bases from V and 5 bases from J; bases unmatched to any gene: 3. CDR3 length: 13 amino acids. Germline V gene data show CDR1 as MNHNY and CDR2 as SVGAGI (reference sequence). CDR3 in amino acids: CASSPGQGNEQYF. CDR3 nucleotides: TGTGCCAGCAGTCCGGGACAGGGGAACGAGCAGTACTTC.

The chain carries TRBV5-4 and TRBJ2-7; no clear D. The CDR3 consists of 12 residues. Between the trimmed V and J ends, which lost 1 base and 0 bases, there was a span of 2 bases. Looked up from germline, CDR1 is SGHNT and CDR2 is YYREEE (reference sequence). The CDR3 is CASSLSSYEQYF. CDR3 coding DNA: TGTGCCAGCAGCTTGAGCTCCTACGAGCAGTACTTC.

The rearrangement links TRBV6-1 to TRBJ1-5; no reliable D call. Germline CDR1 is MNHNS and CDR2 is SASEGT. Trimming removed 8 bases at V and 1 base at J, with 9 bases between. This CDR3 has 13 residues. This CDR3 reads CASGGRSNQPQHF. The CDR3 bases are TGTGCCAGCGGAGGGCGAAGCAATCAGCCCCAGCATTTT.

This clone showed up just once. The genes are TRBV23-1 and TRBJ1-2; 8 positions match TRBD1. TRBV23-1 is identified as an open reading frame with a role that is uncertain. The V gene end was trimmed by 2 bases and the J gene end by 4 bases; junction bases not matched to a gene: 3. The CDR3 loop spans 14 amino acids. CDR3 bases: TGCGCCAGCAGTCAAGCACAGGGGGGCTATGGCTACACCTTC. As protein: CASSQAQGGYGYTF.

V gene TRBV2 combines with J gene TRBJ1-4, with TRBD1 matching 7 bases. The V gene's germline CDR1 is SNHLY and CDR2 FYNNEI. V gave up 7 bases and J gave up 3 bases; unmatched junction bases: 5. This CDR3 has 14 amino acids. In DNA form, the CDR3 reads TGTGCCAGCAACTACAGGGGAGCTAATGAAAAACTGTTTTTT. Translated: CASNYRGANEKLFF.

The chain carries TRBV7-2 and TRBJ2-3; the match to TRBD2 covers 7 bases. Per germline, CDR1 SGHTA and CDR2 FQGNSA. J gave up 3 bases and V 3 bases, and 6 bases lay outside the gene matches. The CDR3 consists of 15 residues. Written as DNA, the CDR3 is TGTGCCAGCAGCTTTCGGGCGGGGGAAACAGATACGCAGTATTTT. As protein: CASSFRAGETDTQYF.

The CDR3 DNA reads as TGCGCCAGCAGCTCGACAGGGGACAATTCACCCCTCCACTTT. Residues: CASSSTGDNSPLHF. The chain combines TRBV5-1 with TRBJ1-6; 8 bases agree with TRBD1. This CDR3 is built from 14 residues. Germline CDR1 reads SGHRS; CDR2 reads YFSETQ. The V and J ends lost 3 bases and 7 bases, in that order; junction bases with no gene match: 3.

The chain is built from TRBV5-4 and TRBJ1-6; a possible D gene is TRBD1 (5 bases). V was clipped by 1 base and J by 6 bases, with 14 bases between them. CDR1 and CDR2 (germline): SGHNT, YYREEE (reference sequence). The CDR3 loop spans 16 amino acids. CDR3 bases: TGTGCCAGCAGCTTGAGAGGGGATGGGGTTAATTCACCCCTCCACTTT. Translating gives CASSLRGDGVNSPLHF.

A word on this clone: Additional DNA sequences in this sample encode the identical CDR3. V usage is TRBV7-3 and J usage is TRBJ1-6; D not certain. The V end lost 3 bases, the J end lost 10 bases, and 13 bases lay between the germline ends. The length of the CDR3 is 14 residues. CDR1 is SGHTA and CDR2 is FQGTGA in the germline V gene. The CDR3 nucleotides read TGTGCCAGCAGCTTTCAAGGGCAAGGATCACCCCTCCACTTT. Translation gives CASSFQGQGSPLHF.

This chain joins TRBV6-5 and TRBJ1-1, with a tentative D call TRBD1 (6 bases). The V end lost 0 bases, the J end lost 6 bases, and 14 bases lay between the germline ends. This CDR3 is built from 15 residues. Germline V gene sequence: CDR1 MNHEY, CDR2 SVGAGI. The chain's CDR3 is CASSYSRQGSSEAFF. The DNA for the CDR3 is TGTGCCAGCAGTTACTCGAGGCAGGGGTCGTCTGAAGCTTTCTTT.

Comments on this clone: This CDR3 is also generated by other DNA sequences in the sample. The rearrangement uses TRBV5-4 and TRBJ2-5; tentative D call: TRBD2 (5 bases). V was cut by 4 bases and J by 1 base, with 11 bases left in between. The germline CDR1 and CDR2 sequences are SGHNT and YYREEE (reference sequence). CDR3 length: 14 amino acids. CDR3 coding DNA: TGTGCCAGCAGCCCGGCGGGCTTCCAAGAGACCCAGTACTTC. It translates to CASSPAGFQETQYF.

This chain links TRBV5-1 with TRBJ1-6; D is undetermined. The length of the CDR3 is 15 residues. V was pared by 0 bases and J by 7 bases, with 11 bases between. Germline V gene sequence: CDR1 SGHRS, CDR2 YFSETQ. CDR3 DNA sequence: TGCGCCAGCAGCTTGGGGGAAGAGGCGAATTCACCCCTCCACTTT. Translating gives CASSLGEEANSPLHF.

The sample holds a few counts of this clone. This chain uses TRBV19 with TRBJ1-2; tentative D call: TRBD1 (5 bases). The germline V gene has CDR1 LNHDA and CDR2 SQIVND (reference sequence). Trimming removed 4 bases from V and 6 bases from J, with 18 bases in between. This CDR3 spans 15 amino acids. CDR3 sequence (DNA): TGTGCCAGTAGTACCAGCAGTGGGGCACTCGATGGCTACACCTTC. Translating gives CASSTSSGALDGYTF.

This clone was seen only a few times. The rearrangement joins TRBV11-2 to TRBJ2-7; D not resolved. This CDR3 spans 14 amino acids. Deletions cut 0 bases from V and 3 bases from J, with 9 bases between. Germline-derived CDR1 and CDR2 are SGHAT and FQNNGV. CDR3 sequence: CASSLDSWVYEQYF. As DNA, the CDR3 is TGTGCCAGCAGCTTAGACAGTTGGGTCTACGAGCAGTACTTC.

The V call is TRBV2, the J call TRBJ1-2; D ambiguous. Germline CDR1 reads SNHLY; CDR2 reads FYNNEI. This CDR3 contains 12 residues. The ends were cut back, 2 bases at V and 4 bases at J, with 5 bases in the middle. The CDR3 loop reads CASSEFSYGYTF. The CDR3, as DNA: TGTGCCAGCAGTGAATTCAGCTATGGCTACACCTTC.

This clone was found a few times. This sequence joins TRBV27 and TRBJ2-3, with D unresolved. The germline gives CDR1 MNHEY, CDR2 SMNVEV (reference sequence). This CDR3 is 14 amino acids long. The V end lost 0 bases, the J end lost 6 bases, and 10 bases lay between the germline ends. CDR3 residues: CASSLSRLGDTQYF. The CDR3 DNA is TGTGCCAGCAGTTTATCGCGTCTTGGGGATACGCAGTATTTT.

The chain joins TRBV7-3 to TRBJ2-5; tentative D call: TRBD2 (6 bases). The CDR3 length is 14 residues. Germline CDR1 SGHTA, CDR2 FQGTGA. V shed 5 bases and J shed 5 bases, with 15 bases lying between them. CDR3 protein: CASSPAGARETQYF. CDR3 DNA sequence: TGTGCCAGCAGCCCAGCGGGTGCCAGGGAGACCCAGTACTTC.

J is TRBJ2-2 and V is TRBV27, with TRBD1 matching 7 bases. The CDR3 covers 15 residues. CDR1 is MNHEY, CDR2 SMNVEV, per germline (reference sequence). J gave up 3 bases and V 5 bases, and 6 bases lay outside the gene matches. The CDR3 loop is CASSPGTDYTGELFF. The CDR3 DNA sequence: TGTGCCAGCAGTCCCGGGACAGATTACACCGGGGAGCTGTTTTTT.

The chain carries TRBV11-2 and TRBJ1-5, with D hard to call. The CDR3 covers 14 residues. Germline loops: CDR1 SGHAT, CDR2 FQNNGV. The V gene lost 6 bases and the J gene lost 0 bases, with 9 bases spanning the gap. CDR3 protein: CASSYRNSNQPQHF. The DNA of the CDR3 is TGTGCCAGCAGTTATAGGAATAGCAATCAGCCCCAGCATTTT.

This chain joins TRBV18 and TRBJ1-2; a weak D match, TRBD1 (5 bases). Trimming removed 4 bases from V and 6 bases from J, with 12 bases in between. Germline lookup yields CDR1 KGHSH and CDR2 LQKENI. There are 13 residues in the CDR3. The DNA of the CDR3 is TGTGCCAGCTCACGGGCAGGGAGGGATGGCTACACCTTC. Its protein product is CASSRAGRDGYTF.

In the case of this clone: Other DNA sequences from this sample encode an identical CDR3 as well. This chain joins TRBV5-1 and TRBJ2-2, with D perhaps TRBD1 or TRBD2 (5 bases each). V gave up 2 bases and J gave up 5 bases, with 10 bases separating them. Germline lookup yields CDR1 SGHRS and CDR2 YFSETQ. The CDR3 extends over 14 amino acids. The CDR3 DNA reads TGCGCCAGCAGCTTTGGGGGTGATACCGGGGAGCTGTTTTTT. Translation: CASSFGGDTGELFF.

The V gene is TRBV7-8, the J gene TRBJ1-4; weak D call: TRBD1 (5 bases). Germline CDR1 and CDR2: SGHVS and FQNEAQ. Trimming cost V 3 bases and J 8 bases, with 10 bases left between them. This CDR3 has 13 residues. The CDR3 sequence is CASSLNPGEKLFF. The DNA of the CDR3 is TGTGCCAGCAGCTTGAACCCAGGGGAAAAACTGTTTTTT.

V gene TRBV5-4 combines with J gene TRBJ2-1, with TRBD1 as a possible D gene (5 bases). This CDR3 is built from 17 residues. V was shortened by 0 bases and J by 0 bases, with 13 bases between the two germline ends. Germline V gives CDR1 SGHNT, CDR2 YYREEE (reference sequence). This CDR3 is CASSLDRSLSSYNEQFF. CDR3 nucleotide sequence: TGTGCCAGCAGCTTGGACAGGTCTTTGAGCTCCTACAATGAGCAGTTCTTC. Full variable domain (rest looked up from reference TRBV5-4 and TRBJ2-1): ETGVTQSPTHLIKTRGQQVTLRCSSQSGHNTVSWYQQALGQGPQFIFQYYREEENGRGNFPPRFSGLQFPNYSSELNVNALELDDSALYLCASSLDRSLSSYNEQFFGPGTRLTVL.

This chain links TRBV19 with TRBJ1-5, with TRBD1 matching over 9 bases. Germline-derived CDR1 and CDR2 are LNHDA and SQIVND (reference sequence). The J segment lost 4 bases and the V segment lost 2 bases, leaving 3 bases of the junction unmatched. This CDR3 is built from 15 residues. For the CDR3, the DNA is TGTGCCAGTAGTATAACAGGACAGGGGAATCAGCCCCAGCATTTT. Translating it yields CASSITGQGNQPQHF.